These T cell receptor beta chains were read from a single sample in a study of T cell responses to AZD1222 COVID-19 vaccine. Assay used: immunoSEQ multiplex PCR; TCRdb lists only in-frame clones, some missing. The sample holds under 35,000 clones; more than 75% are singletons and the top ten take approximately 11%. This specimen consisted of peripheral blood, obtained 28 days after the second AZD1222 dose. The receptors derive from an adult who received the AZD1222 COVID-19 vaccine. CDR3s include the opening cysteine and the closing phenylalanine or tryptophan. D genes are given only for firm matches. The size of a clone is reported for some rows only, either as once, few or many, or as a class for expanded clones.

D gene | J gene | V gene | clone size | CDR3 DNA | CDR3 protein
TRBD1 | TRBJ2-5 | TRBV10-3 | . | TGTGCCGCCTCGGGACAGGGGACCCAAGAGACCCAGTACTTC | CAASGQGTQETQYF
. | TRBJ1-1 | TRBV28 | . | TGTGCCAGCTTTGGGGGGGGCTGGGGGGACACTGAAGCTTTCTTT | CASFGGGWGDTEAFF
. | TRBJ1-2 | TRBV30 | . | TGTGCCTGGAGTGTAACCCCCGAGGGCTACACCTTC | CAWSVTPEGYTF
. | TRBJ2-7 | TRBV7-9 | . | TGTGCCAGCGGAGGCACCTCCTACGAGCAGTACTTC | CASGGTSYEQYF
TRBD2 | TRBJ2-7 | TRBV6-5 | . | TGTGCCAGCAGTCGGACTAGCGGGGGGTGGTACGAGCAGTACTTC | CASSRTSGGWYEQYF
. | TRBJ1-4 | TRBV5-5 | . | TGTGCCAGCAGCTTGGAATTAGTGGGTCCGAATGAAAAACTGTTTTTT | CASSLELVGPNEKLFF
TRBD2 | TRBJ2-7 | TRBV29-1 | . | TGCAGCGTTGAGACTAGCGGGAGCTACGAGCAGTACTTC | CSVETSGSYEQYF
TRBD1 | TRBJ2-2 | TRBV19 | . | TGTGCCAGTCGGGGACAGGCGAACACCGGGGAGCTGTTTTTT | CASRGQANTGELFF
. | TRBJ1-4 | TRBV5-1 | . | TGCGCCAGCAGCCATGGGGGCGAAAAACTGTTTTTT | CASSHGGEKLFF
. | TRBJ1-1 | TRBV6-6 | . | TGTGCCAGCAGCCAGGTAGCTGAAGCTTTCTTT | CASSQVAEAFF
TRBD2 | TRBJ2-1 | TRBV4-2 | . | TGTGCCAGCAGCCCTAGGACTAGCGGGGTGTACAATGAGCAGTTCTTC | CASSPRTSGVYNEQFF
. | TRBJ2-7 | TRBV5-5 | few | TGTGCCAGCAGCACAGGGCCCGGGTACGAGCAGTACTTC | CASSTGPGYEQYF
. | TRBJ1-2 | TRBV30 | once | TGTGCCTGGAGTGCCGGGAAGGGGGCTAACTATGGCTACACCTTC | CAWSAGKGANYGYTF
TRBD1 | TRBJ1-3 | TRBV2 | . | TGTGCCAGCAGTGCAACGACAGGGGGGTCTGGAAACACCATATATTTT | CASSATTGGSGNTIYF
TRBD2 | TRBJ2-3 | TRBV10-3 | . | TGTGCCATCAGAACTAGCGGGAGGGCCGGTACAGATACGCAGTATTTT | CAIRTSGRAGTDTQYF
. | TRBJ1-1 | TRBV18 | . | TGTGCCAGCTCCCCCTCGGACGGACAAGAAGCTTTCTTT | CASSPSDGQEAFF
. | TRBJ1-2 | TRBV5-6 | . | TGTGCCAGCAGCCTCCGAGGAGCACGGGCTGCTGGCTACACCTTC | CASSLRGARAAGYTF
TRBD1 | TRBJ1-4 | TRBV6-5 | . | TGTGCCAGCAGTAAGGACAGGGACAATGAAAAACTGTTTTTT | CASSKDRDNEKLFF
. | TRBJ2-7 | TRBV5-6 | . | TGTGCCAGCAGCTTAGGGCCGGGGTCAGGGGTCCACGAGCAGTACTTC | CASSLGPGSGVHEQYF
. | TRBJ2-2 | TRBV19 | once | TGTGCCAGTAGTATTTTCCCGCCGAACACCGGGGAGCTGTTTTTT | CASSIFPPNTGELFF
. | TRBJ1-5 | TRBV7-2 | once | TGTGCCAGCAGGACCACCAATCAGCCCCAGCATTTT | CASRTTNQPQHF
TRBD1 | TRBJ1-5 | TRBV11-2 | . | TGTGCCAGCAGCTTAGAACAGGGGCAGCCCCAGCATTTT | CASSLEQGQPQHF
. | TRBJ1-5 | TRBV2 | . | TGTGCCAGCAGTGAACGGGGGAGGGGCAGTAGCAATCAGCCCCAGCATTTT | CASSERGRGSSNQPQHF
. | TRBJ2-2 | TRBV7-2 | . | TGTGCCAGCAGCCGCAGTAGGGGGGAGCTGTTTTTT | CASSRSRGELFF
TRBD1 | TRBJ2-1 | TRBV5-1 | . | TGCGCCAGCAGCTTGGTGGACAGGGAGTCCAATGAGCAGTTCTTC | CASSLVDRESNEQFF
TRBD1 | TRBJ2-5 | TRBV19 | . | TGTGCCAGTAGCCCGACAGGGGAGATCGAGACCCAGTACTTC | CASSPTGEIETQYF
TRBD1 | TRBJ2-7 | TRBV5-1 | . | TGCGCCAGCAGCTTGGAGGGACAGGGGGCCTACGAGCAGTACTTC | CASSLEGQGAYEQYF
. | TRBJ2-5 | TRBV19 | . | TGTGCCAGTAGTATACAGGGCTCGGGAGAGACCCAGTACTTC | CASSIQGSGETQYF
TRBD1 | TRBJ1-2 | TRBV6-1 | few | TGTGCCAGCAGTGAAGGGGGACAGGCCTATGGCTACACCTTC | CASSEGGQAYGYTF
. | TRBJ1-6 | TRBV13 | . | TGTGCCAGCAGCTTAGGGCGATATTCACCCCTCCACTTT | CASSLGRYSPLHF
. | TRBJ2-7 | TRBV27 | . | TGTGCCAGCAGGCCGAACTCCTACGAGCAGTACTTC | CASRPNSYEQYF
. | TRBJ2-5 | TRBV6-1 | . | TGTGCCAGCAGTGACGGGAGCAGGCGAGGTATTGAGACCCAGTACTTC | CASSDGSRRGIETQYF
. | TRBJ2-3 | TRBV2 | . | TGTGCCAGCAGTGACGGGCGGGGAGGAGATACGCAGTATTTT | CASSDGRGGDTQYF
TRBD1 | TRBJ1-2 | TRBV2 | . | TGTGCCAGCAGTGAAGGGACAGGGCCCCTGGGGTATGGCTACACCTTC | CASSEGTGPLGYGYTF
. | TRBJ2-1 | TRBV7-3 | . | TGTGCCAGCAGCTTATCCCCCGACCCATCCTACAATGAGCAGTTCTTC | CASSLSPDPSYNEQFF
. | TRBJ1-2 | TRBV28 | once | TGTGCCAGCACGACAGGAATAAAAGCTAACTATGGCTACACCTTC | CASTTGIKANYGYTF
. | TRBJ2-1 | TRBV25-1 | . | TGTGCCAGCAGTGCGGTGGGGGTTGCTAATGAGCAGTTCTTC | CASSAVGVANEQFF
. | TRBJ2-5 | TRBV6-5 | . | TGTGCCAGCAGTTACGGCGGGTTACAAGAGACCCAGTACTTC | CASSYGGLQETQYF
. | TRBJ1-5 | TRBV28 | . | TGTGCCAGCAGTTTAGCAGGGAAGGCAAATCAGCCCCAGCATTTT | CASSLAGKANQPQHF
TRBD1 | TRBJ2-3 | TRBV3-1/TRBV3-2 | . | TGTGCCAGCAGCCCCTGGGACAGGGGTTCCGATACGCAGTATTTT | CASSPWDRGSDTQYF
. | TRBJ2-5 | TRBV1 | . | TGCACCAGCAGCCAAGTGGGGCTAGCGGGGGCCTGGGAGACCCAGTACTTC | CTSSQVGLAGAWETQYF